These T cell receptor beta chains were read from a single sample in a study of T cells in Graves' hyperthyroidism and ophthalmopathy. One entry per CDR3 protein, called by TCRdb with MiXCR from the multiplex PCR reads. The table lists 200,000 to 300,000 distinct CDR3 sequences, roughly 15% of them singletons. The sample comprised blood. The receptors originated from a woman under 30 with Graves' ophthalmopathy. CDR3s include the opening cysteine and the closing phenylalanine or tryptophan. D genes are given only for firm matches. Size values are once, few and many counts, or a class for expanded clones, and some rows have none.

TRBJ2-5 | TRBV20-1 | TRBD2 | 17 | . | CCASPLISGSFQETQYF | TGCTGTGCTAGCCCCTTGATTAGCGGGAGTTTCCAGGAGACCCAGTACTTC
TRBJ2-1 | TRBV29-1 | TRBD2 | 20 | . | CSVSYPGTSGRAHAYNEQFF | TGCAGCGTCTCCTACCCCGGGACTAGCGGGAGGGCCCACGCCTACAATGAGCAGTTCTTC
TRBJ1-6 | TRBV5-1 | . | 14 | many | CASSLAFDNSPLHF | TGCGCCAGCAGCTTGGCCTTTGATAATTCACCCCTCCACTTT
TRBJ1-4 | TRBV7-2 | . | 16 | many | CASSFGVPITNEKLFF | TGTGCCAGCAGCTTCGGCGTTCCCATAACTAATGAAAAACTGTTTTTT
TRBJ2-2 | TRBV7-9 | . | 14 | many | CASTVGSNTGELFF | TGTGCCAGCACCGTCGGGTCGAACACCGGGGAGCTGTTTTTT
TRBJ2-5 | TRBV7-9 | TRBD1 | 15 | many | CASSSGTGGIETQYF | TGTGCCAGCAGCTCCGGGACAGGGGGCATCGAGACCCAGTACTTC
TRBJ2-1 | TRBV27 | TRBD2 | 18 | many | CASSPFNRLAGEGDEQFF | TGTGCCAGCAGCCCCTTTAATCGACTAGCGGGAGAGGGCGATGAGCAGTTCTTC
TRBJ2-1 | TRBV7-2 | TRBD2 | 17 | many | CASSLTGRLAVYNEQFF | TGTGCCAGCAGCTTAACGGGACGACTAGCGGTGTACAATGAGCAGTTCTTC
TRBJ1-1 | TRBV20-1 | TRBD1 | 14 | many | CSASGTGGYTEAFF | TGCAGTGCTTCCGGGACAGGGGGTTACACTGAAGCTTTCTTT
TRBJ2-1 | TRBV7-2 | TRBD2 | 15 | many | CAIRSAGGDYNEQFF | TGTGCCATACGCTCGGCGGGGGGGGACTACAATGAGCAGTTCTTC
TRBJ2-7 | TRBV6-1 | . | 14 | many | CASSSAGRWYEQYF | TGTGCCAGCAGTTCGGCGGGTCGTTGGTACGAGCAGTACTTC
TRBJ2-7 | TRBV30 | TRBD1 | 14 | many | CAWSGGGYSYEQYF | TGTGCCTGGAGTGGAGGGGGCTACTCCTACGAGCAGTACTTC
TRBJ1-4 | TRBV6-1 | TRBD1 | 15 | . | CATGGTGGPNEKLFF | TGTGCCACCGGGGGGACAGGGGGCCCTAATGAAAAACTGTTTTTT
TRBJ2-7 | TRBV20-1 | TRBD2 | 12 | many | CSATLAGEVPYF | TGCAGTGCTACTCTAGCGGGAGAGGTGCCGTACTTC
TRBJ1-5 | TRBV12-3/TRBV12-4 | TRBD1 | 15 | many | CASSETGGSNQPQHF | TGTGCCAGCAGTGAGACAGGGGGAAGCAATCAGCCCCAGCATTTT
TRBJ2-5 | TRBV20-1 | TRBD1 | 11 | many | CSANRGQTQYF | TGCAGTGCAAACAGGGGGCAGACCCAGTACTTC
TRBJ2-5 | TRBV28 | TRBD2 | 17 | few | CASNPTVRTSGRGTQYF | TGTGCCAGCAACCCAACGGTGAGGACTAGCGGGAGGGGGACCCAGTACTTC
TRBJ2-3 | TRBV4-2 | . | 16 | many | CASSQGRGGDTDTQYF | TGTGCCAGCAGCCAAGGGAGGGGTGGGGACACAGATACGCAGTATTTT
TRBJ1-2 | TRBV28 | . | 15 | many | CASRGTSGDYYGYTF | TGTGCCAGCAGGGGTACGTCAGGCGACTACTATGGCTACACCTTC
TRBJ2-5 | TRBV7-3 | . | 15 | many | CASSLNRASKETQYF | TGTGCCAGCAGCTTAAACAGGGCATCCAAAGAGACCCAGTACTTC
TRBJ1-3 | TRBV28 | . | 15 | many | CASSPDQGRGNTIYF | TGTGCCAGCAGCCCTGACCAGGGGCGAGGAAACACCATATATTTT
TRBJ1-2 | TRBV12-3/TRBV12-4 | . | 15 | many | CASSPRQGRTYGYTF | TGTGCCAGCAGTCCGAGGCAGGGTCGTACCTATGGCTACACCTTC
TRBJ2-1 | TRBV11-3 | TRBD2 | 16 | many | CASSSLSTSGRVEQFF | TGTGCCAGCAGCTCCCTCTCAACTAGCGGGAGGGTGGAGCAGTTCTTC
TRBJ2-1 | TRBV19 | TRBD2 | 14 | . | CASSPRLAGGEQFF | TGTGCCAGTAGTCCGCGACTAGCGGGAGGGGAGCAGTTCTTC
TRBJ2-4 | TRBV19 | . | 15 | . | CASTEDGGLENIQYF | TGTGCCAGTACCGAGGACGGAGGCTTAGAAAACATTCAGTACTTC
TRBJ2-3 | TRBV6-1 | . | 13 | many | CASSLKAGDTQYF | TGTGCCAGCAGCTTAAAGGCCGGAGATACGCAGTATTTT
TRBJ1-2 | TRBV27 | TRBD1 | 15 | many | CASSSLRDSLYGYTF | TGTGCCAGCAGTTCCCTCCGGGACAGCCTCTATGGCTACACCTTC
TRBJ2-3 | TRBV18 | TRBD2 | 16 | . | CASSRGLAGETDTQYF | TGTGCCAGCTCCCGAGGACTAGCGGGAGAAACAGATACGCAGTATTTT
TRBJ1-1 | TRBV13 | . | 14 | medium-sized | CASSLRDTFPGAFF | TGTGCCAGCAGCTTACGGGACACCTTCCCTGGGGCTTTCTTT
TRBJ2-3 | TRBV20-1 | TRBD2 | 21 | many | CSAILAGGIPNSLTSTDTQYF | TGCAGTGCTATCCTAGCGGGAGGGATTCCGAATTCCCTAACTAGCACAGATACGCAGTATTTT
TRBJ2-5 | TRBV20-1 | TRBD1 | 14 | . | CSARDGTAKETQYF | TGCAGTGCTAGAGATGGGACAGCCAAAGAGACCCAGTACTTC
TRBJ1-6 | TRBV28 | TRBD1 | 16 | many | CASSLPGGAHNSPLHF | TGTGCCAGCAGTCTCCCAGGGGGGGCCCATAATTCACCCCTCCACTTT
TRBJ2-3 | TRBV11-2 | TRBD2 | 15 | many | CASSPRLASTDTQYF | TGTGCCAGCAGCCCCAGACTAGCGAGCACAGATACGCAGTATTTT
TRBJ1-5 | TRBV7-2 | . | 13 | many | CASSLETGQPQHF | TGTGCCAGCAGCTTAGAGACGGGCCAGCCCCAGCATTTT
TRBJ2-3 | TRBV6-6 | . | 13 | many | CASSYRSADTQYF | TGTGCCAGCAGTTACAGGTCGGCAGATACGCAGTATTTT
TRBJ1-2 | TRBV4-2 | . | 14 | many | CASSGEGGGYGYTF | TGTGCCAGCAGCGGAGAGGGGGGCGGCTATGGCTACACCTTC
TRBJ2-1 | TRBV7-9 | . | 12 | few | CASSSLIFEQFF | TGTGCCAGCAGCTCCCTTATATTTGAGCAGTTCTTC
TRBJ2-6 | TRBV5-1 | . | 17 | many | CASSLGARSSGANVLTF | TGCGCCAGCAGCTTGGGGGCCCGTTCCTCTGGGGCCAACGTCCTGACTTTC
TRBJ2-1 | TRBV3-1 | TRBD2 | 15 | many | CASSFAGGSYNEQFF | TGTGCCAGCAGTTTTGCGGGGGGATCCTACAATGAGCAGTTCTTC
TRBJ1-1 | TRBV29-1 | TRBD1 | 14 | few | CSVTGGTTSTEAFF | TGCAGCGTTACAGGGGGGACAACGAGCACTGAAGCTTTCTTT
TRBJ2-2 | TRBV7-3 | . | 16 | many | CASSLRAMSSTGELFF | TGTGCCAGCAGCTTACGGGCGATGTCGAGCACCGGGGAGCTGTTTTTT
TRBJ1-2 | TRBV27 | TRBD1 | 15 | many | CASSPTPGQGYGYTF | TGTGCCAGCAGTCCAACTCCGGGACAGGGGTATGGCTACACCTTC
TRBJ2-5 | TRBV5-1 | TRBD2 | 17 | . | CASSFSTSGGAGETQYF | TGCGCCAGCAGCTTCTCGACTAGCGGGGGGGCAGGGGAGACCCAGTACTTC
TRBJ2-7 | TRBV12-3/TRBV12-4 | . | 19 | many | CASSLRVATGQGGSYEQYF | TGTGCCAGCAGTTTGAGGGTGGCTACCGGCCAGGGGGGCTCCTACGAGCAGTACTTC
TRBJ1-6 | TRBV3-1 | . | 14 | few | CASSQGGGRSPLHF | TGTGCCAGCAGTCAAGGAGGGGGTCGTTCACCCCTCCACTTT